The 19 T cell receptor beta chains in this list originate from one sample, sequenced in a study of T cells in localized non-small cell lung cancer. Here immunoSEQ multiplex PCR was the method, and the copy in TCRdb shows in-frame clones only, minus some. The sample shows around 33,000 clones, about 92% of them seen only once. Sequenced material: peripheral blood, taken before any cancer treatment. These receptors were obtained from a female donor aged 60 or older with stage I lung adenocarcinoma.

The V call is TRBV28, the J call TRBJ1-5; D not resolved. The CDR3 has 14 amino acids. Germline V gene lookup returns CDR1 MDHEN and CDR2 SYDVKM. Trimming shortened V by 1 base and J by 6 bases, and 10 bases separated the two germline ends. CDR3 sequence (DNA): TGTGCCAGCAGTTTATTAACCGATATTCAGCCCCAGCATTTT. Translated: CASSLLTDIQPQHF. Variable domain in full (rest from reference TRBV28 and TRBJ1-5): DVKVTQSSRYLVKRTGEKVFLECVQDMDHENMFWYRQDPGLGLRLIYFSYDVKMKEKGDIPEGYSVSREKKERFSLILESASTNQTSMYLCASSLLTDIQPQHFGDGTRLSIL.

This chain connects TRBV29-1 to TRBJ1-2; 9 nucleotides match TRBD1. V shed 7 bases and J 6 bases; nucleotides not matched to a gene: 27. Germline loops: CDR1 SQVTM, CDR2 ANQGSEA. The CDR3 sequence is 19 residues long. As DNA, the CDR3 is TGCAGCGCAGAAGGTTTCGTTGGGACAGGGTTAATCAAGGGTCATGGCTACACCTTC. It translates to CSAEGFVGTGLIKGHGYTF.

The V call is TRBV5-6, the J call TRBJ2-2; perhaps D is TRBD1 or TRBD2 (5 bases each). Trimming left V 5 bases short and J 2 bases short, with 7 bases between. Germline V lookup: CDR1 SGHDT, CDR2 YYEEEE. The CDR3 is 13 amino acids. Written as DNA, the CDR3 is TGTGCCAGCAGACGGGACAACACCGGGGAGCTGTTTTTT. This translates into CASRRDNTGELFF.

The rearrangement links TRBV5-4 to TRBJ1-6, with 7 positions matching TRBD1. This CDR3 comprises 15 residues. V was clipped by 4 bases and J by 9 bases; unmatched bases: 10. Germline V lookup: CDR1 SGHNT, CDR2 YYREEE (reference sequence). Here the CDR3 reads CASSRGTEAISPLHF. Written as DNA, the CDR3 is TGTGCCAGCAGCCGCGGGACAGAGGCGATTTCACCCCTCCACTTT.

V gene TRBV2 combines with J gene TRBJ2-4; the D gene is possibly TRBD2 (6 bases). CDR1 is SNHLY, CDR2 FYNNEI, per germline. The CDR3 is 15 amino acids. Trimming removed 2 bases at V and 8 bases at J, with 16 bases between. The CDR3 loop reads CASSESIIGRYIQYF. DNA of the CDR3: TGTGCCAGCAGTGAATCTATTATAGGGAGGTACATTCAGTACTTC. The full variable domain, with the rest looked up from reference TRBV2 and TRBJ2-4, is EPEVTQTPSHQVTQMGQEVILRCVPISNHLYFYWYRQILGQKVEFLVSFYNNEISEKSEIFDDQFSVERPDGSNFTLKIRSTKLEDSAMYFCASSESIIGRYIQYFGAGTRLSVL.

CDR3 amino acids: CASSQDYPSTDTQYF. The CDR3, as DNA: TGTGCCAGCAGCCAGGACTATCCCAGCACAGATACGCAGTATTTT. The V call is TRBV14, the J call TRBJ2-3; possible D gene TRBD2, 6 bases. Germline V lookup: CDR1 SGHDN, CDR2 FVKESK. V was shortened by 3 bases and J by 0 bases, with 10 bases between the two germline ends. The CDR3 is 15 amino acids.

The chain couples TRBV19 to TRBJ1-2, with D perhaps TRBD1 (5 bases). The CDR3 extends over 12 amino acids. Trimming pared 4 bases from V and 7 bases from J, leaving 10 bases between. Looked up from germline, CDR1 is LNHDA and CDR2 is SQIVND (reference sequence). Here the CDR3 reads CASSRGSVGYTF. CDR3 sequence (DNA): TGTGCCAGTAGTAGGGGGTCGGTTGGCTACACCTTC.

This rearrangement joins TRBV12-5 to TRBJ1-3, with a tentative D call TRBD1 (5 bases). The CDR3 contains 16 residues. CDR1 is LGHNT and CDR2 is FRNRAP in the germline V gene. The germline V and J ends were trimmed by 5 bases and 4 bases, with 18 bases remaining between them. Here the CDR3 DNA reads TGTGCTAGTGGTCCAAGAGCCCCTGGGGCCGGAAACACCATATATTTT. The encoded protein is CASGPRAPGAGNTIYF.

The chain joins TRBV5-5 to TRBJ2-7; a weak D match, TRBD2 (5 bases). V was cut by 0 bases and J by 3 bases, with 7 bases left in between. The length of the CDR3 is 13 residues. Looked up from germline, CDR1 is SGHKS and CDR2 is YYEKEE (reference sequence). CDR3 in DNA: TGTGCCAGCAGCTTGGCCGGGATCTACGAGCAGTACTTC. Protein product: CASSLAGIYEQYF.

The chain employs TRBV7-6 and TRBJ2-2; D not certain. The V gene's germline CDR1 is SGHVS and CDR2 FNYEAQ. The CDR3 covers 14 residues. V lost 4 bases, J lost 3 bases, and 9 bases lay in between. The CDR3 protein is CASSSKAYTGELFF. Here the CDR3 DNA reads TGTGCCAGCAGCTCAAAAGCTTACACCGGGGAGCTGTTTTTT.

Comments on this clone: A read error may account for a junction end that differs from germline. The chain links TRBV7-7 to TRBJ2-5; D might be TRBD1 (6 bases). This CDR3 comprises 15 residues. Germline CDR1 reads SSHAT; CDR2 reads FNYEAQ (reference sequence). CDR3 nucleotides: TGTGCTAGCAGCAGCCAGGGGAACTCACAAGAGACCCAGTACTTC. Protein sequence: CASSSQGNSQETQYF.

The V call is TRBV25-1, the J call TRBJ1-1; 8 bases fit TRBD1. This CDR3 spans 14 amino acids. Germline V gene data show CDR1 as MGHDK and CDR2 as SYGVNS. The trim removed 9 bases at V and 0 bases at J, leaving 6 bases unmatched. Here the CDR3 reads CASRTGTLNTEAFF. CDR3 nucleotide sequence: TGTGCCAGTCGGACAGGGACTCTGAACACTGAAGCTTTCTTT.

The chain couples TRBV10-2 to TRBJ2-7; perhaps TRBD1 as D (7 bases). The CDR3 consists of 14 residues. Germline values: CDR1 WSHSY, CDR2 SAAADI. Trimming removed 1 base at V and 4 bases at J, with 11 bases between. The CDR3 DNA follows: TGCGCCAGCAGTGAGTGGAGGGGGCTATACGAGCAGTACTTC. As protein: CASSEWRGLYEQYF.

V is TRBV2 and J is TRBJ2-7; 7 bases fit TRBD1. CDR3 length: 13 residues. From germline, CDR1 is SNHLY and CDR2 FYNNEI. V trimming: 8 bases; J trimming: 2 bases; junction bases outside the gene matches: 6. The CDR3 sequence: CASSGQRAYEQYF. The CDR3 DNA reads TGTGCCAGCTCGGGACAGCGAGCCTACGAGCAGTACTTC.

J is TRBJ2-1 and V is TRBV19, with no clear D. CDR1 is LNHDA and CDR2 is SQIVND in the germline V gene (reference sequence). The length of the CDR3 is 14 residues. V lost 4 bases and J 1 base, leaving 8 bases between the germline ends. The CDR3: CASSSRTSYNEQFF. CDR3 DNA: TGTGCCAGTAGTAGTAGGACGTCCTACAATGAGCAGTTCTTC.

This chain links TRBV18 with TRBJ1-4, with 7 positions matching TRBD1. CDR3 length: 13 amino acids. Germline assignment: CDR1 KGHSH and CDR2 LQKENI. The V gene end was trimmed by 4 bases and the J gene end by 7 bases; junction bases not matched to a gene: 3. The CDR3 region is CASSRDRGEKLFF. The CDR3 DNA follows: TGTGCCAGCTCACGGGACAGAGGTGAAAAACTGTTTTTT.

This chain joins TRBV6-1 and TRBJ2-2; maybe TRBD1 (5 bases). The V end lost 4 bases, the J end lost 7 bases, and 16 bases lay between the germline ends. Germline values: CDR1 MNHNS, CDR2 SASEGT. This CDR3 spans 15 amino acids. Here the CDR3 reads CASSGPRGMGGELFF. CDR3 DNA sequence: TGTGCCAGCAGTGGTCCAAGGGGCATGGGCGGGGAGCTGTTTTTT.

The J gene is TRBJ1-2, the V gene TRBV10-3; TRBD1 might be the D (6 bases). Trimming removed 8 bases at V and 4 bases at J, with 14 bases between. This CDR3 has 13 residues. From germline, CDR1 is ENHRY and CDR2 SYGVKD. CDR3 in amino acids: CAIRGQTGYGYTF. The CDR3 DNA sequence: TGTGCCATCCGCGGACAGACGGGCTATGGCTACACCTTC.

V gene TRBV27 combines with J gene TRBJ2-7, with D hard to call. The CDR3 has 14 residues. In germline, CDR1 is MNHEY, CDR2 SMNVEV (reference sequence). Trimming took off 5 bases at V and 2 bases at J, with 13 bases between the two ends. Here the CDR3 reads CASSLNTLPYEQYF. The CDR3 DNA sequence: TGTGCCAGCAGTCTCAATACACTTCCCTACGAGCAGTACTTC.